This passage covers 15 T cell receptor beta chains from one sample sequenced in a study of Graves' ophthalmopathy and Graves' hyperthyroidism. RNA transcripts were the template, and TCR beta CDR3 regions were amplified from them. The library came from an HTBI-primed first-round RT-PCR and a second-round multiplex PCR. MiXCR was run by TCRdb on the multiplex PCR reads, yielding one entry per CDR3 protein. The sample contains over a million distinct CDR3 sequences, roughly two fifths of which appear only once. Sequencing was carried out using peripheral blood or thyroid tissue (not recorded which). These receptors came from an adult man with Graves' hyperthyroidism.

Many counts were recorded for this clonotype. The chain has TRBV5-1 and TRBJ2-7; unclear D gene. CDR3 size: 14 residues. Trimming left V 0 bases short and J 3 bases short, with 10 bases between. CDR1 is SGHRS and CDR2 is YFSETQ in the germline V gene. This chain's CDR3 is CASSLEVEDYEQYF. The CDR3 DNA reads TGCGCCAGCAGCTTGGAGGTTGAGGACTACGAGCAGTACTTC.

This clonotype was seen only a few times. The chain links TRBV6-1 to TRBJ2-6; D is ambiguous. In germline, CDR1 is MNHNS, CDR2 SASEGT. CDR3 length: 15 residues. Between the trimmed V and J ends, which lost 6 bases and 0 bases, there was a span of 9 bases. CDR3 DNA sequence: TGTGCCAGCAGCCATACTATCTCTGGGGCCAACGTCCTGACTTTC. Amino acid sequence: CASSHTISGANVLTF.

The CDR3 DNA reads as TGCGCCAGCAGGGGGACTACAGGGGGCGGAAAACTGTTTTTT. Residues: CASRGTTGGGKLFF. This chain uses TRBV10-2 with TRBJ1-4; TRBD1 agrees at 9 bases. Trimming took 6 bases from V and 10 from J; bases not matched to a gene: 9. Germline V gene data show CDR1 as WSHSY and CDR2 as SAAADI. The length of the CDR3 is 14 residues.

A note on this clonotype: One end of the junction is discordant with germline, which a read error may explain. The chain carries TRBV10-3 and TRBJ2-5, with 7 bases fitting TRBD2. The CDR3 covers 16 residues. CDR1 is ENHRY, CDR2 SYGVKD, per germline. The CDR3 DNA follows: TGTGCCAGCAGTTACGAGGTAGCGGGCTCGGGGGAGACCCAGTACTTC. This codes for CASSYEVAGSGETQYF.

Comment on this clonotype: This may come from a read error, since a much larger clone is one base off. CDR3 bases: TGCGCCAGCAACTGGGATGGATCCTACGAGCAGTACTTC. Its translation is CASNWDGSYEQYF. This sequence joins TRBV10-2 and TRBJ2-7; D not certain. Germline values: CDR1 WSHSY, CDR2 SAAADI. V was pared by 7 bases and J by 1 base, with 11 bases between. The CDR3 length is 13 residues.

A word on this clonotype: The junction and the germline gene differ at one end; a read error may be behind it. The gene calls are TRBV28 and TRBJ2-7; the D is unclear. This CDR3 region has 12 residues. Looked up from germline, CDR1 is MDHEN and CDR2 is SYDVKM. The CDR3 region has the DNA TGTGCCAGCAGTCCGCCAGGTTTAGTGCAGCACTTC. Translating it yields CASSPPGLVQHF. The entire variable domain, with the rest obtained from reference TRBV28 and TRBJ2-7, is as follows: DVKVTQSSRYLVKRTGEKVFLECVQDMDHENMFWYRQDPGLGLRLIYFSYDVKMKEKGDIPEGYSVSREKKERFSLILESASTNQTSMYLCASSPPGLVQHFGPGTRLTVT.

The chain joins TRBV12-3 or TRBV12-4 to TRBJ1-2; 9 bases fit TRBD1. The V gene end was trimmed by 6 bases and the J gene end by 2 bases; junction bases not matched to a gene: 13. This CDR3 is built from 17 residues. The CDR3 loop reads CASRPRTGTGTNYGYTF. The CDR3 bases are TGTGCCAGCAGACCTCGGACCGGGACAGGGACCAACTATGGCTACACCTTC.

As to this clonotype: The junction differs from germline at one of its ends, possibly a read error. The chain joins TRBV6-5 to TRBJ2-2; weak D call: TRBD2 (5 bases). CDR3 length: 15 residues. In germline, CDR1 is MNHEY, CDR2 SVGAGI. CDR3 protein: CASSYSAPNTGELSW. CDR3 nucleotide sequence: TGTGCCAGCAGTTACTCGGCACCGAACACCGGGGAGCTGTCTTGG.

This clonotype was observed many times. The chain links TRBV5-6 to TRBJ1-5, with D hard to call. CDR1 is SGHDT and CDR2 is YYEEEE in the germline V gene. The CDR3 has 12 residues. V shed 3 bases and J shed 6 bases, with 7 bases lying between them. The CDR3 sequence is CASSSGSQPQHF. Here the CDR3 DNA reads TGTGCCAGCAGCTCGGGAAGTCAGCCCCAGCATTTT.

The count of this clonotype is one. The chain recombines TRBV5-6 with TRBJ2-2; possibly TRBD1 for D (6 bases). With 4 bases removed from V and 5 bases from J, the gap between germline ends came to 18 bases. Germline loops: CDR1 SGHDT, CDR2 YYEEEE. CDR3 length: 16 amino acids. CDR3 protein: CASSVTGTLRTGELFF. Here the CDR3 DNA reads TGTGCCAGCAGCGTTACCGGGACATTGCGAACCGGGGAGCTGTTTTTT.

This clonotype turned up a few times. This clone may be a read error of a much larger clone one base away. The chain carries TRBV5-8 and TRBJ1-5; D gene unclear. V dropped 2 bases and J dropped 7 bases, with 10 bases sitting between them. The CDR3 runs 13 residues. CDR1 is SGHTS, CDR2 YDEGEE, per germline. CDR3 DNA sequence: TGTGCCAGCAGCTTCGAAGGCGGACAGCCCCAGCATTTT. It translates to CASSFEGGQPQHF.

Concerning this clonotype itself: A junction end diverges from the germline sequence, so it may reflect a read error. The chain links TRBV29-1 to TRBJ2-7; 8 nucleotides agree with TRBD2. The CDR3 loop spans 16 amino acids. Germline V gives CDR1 SQVTM, CDR2 ANQGSEA. The CDR3 DNA sequence: TGCAGCGTTGGCCCTCCCTTTAGTACCGGTGCGGGGGGACCCGAATTC. The encoded protein is CSVGPPFSTGAGGPEF.

This clonotype was detected once. A much larger clonotype is one base distant, so this may be a read error. The chain joins TRBV7-9 to TRBJ1-4, with 11 nucleotides matching TRBD1. CDR3 length: 14 residues. The ends lost 5 bases at V and 7 bases at J; junction bases unmatched: 3. Germline V lookup: CDR1 SEHNR, CDR2 FQNEAQ (reference sequence). The CDR3 reads CASSQDRGPEKLFF. The CDR3 DNA reads as TGTGCCAGCAGCCAGGACAGGGGGCCTGAAAAACTGTTTTTT.

Concerning this clonotype: Just one base apart from a much larger clone, this may be a read error. The CDR3 loop reads CASSLGGRIFTIYF. CDR3 bases: TGTGCCAGCAGCTTAGGGGGACGGATATTTACCATATATTTT. The gene calls are TRBV12-3 or TRBV12-4 and TRBJ1-3, with a tentative D call TRBD1 (6 bases). The CDR3 totals 14 residues.

Note on this clonotype: A read error may account for a junction end that differs from germline. The chain carries TRBV5-1 and TRBJ1-2; 8 nucleotides align to TRBD1. CDR3 size: 15 residues. In germline, CDR1 is SGHRS, CDR2 YFSETQ. The CDR3 reads CASSLPRGQWDGYTF. CDR3 nucleotide sequence: TGTGCCAGCAGCTTACCCAGGGGGCAGTGGGACGGCTACACCTTC. Combining the CDR3 with reference TRBV5-1 and TRBJ1-2 gives the whole variable domain KAGVTQTPRYLIKTRGQQVTLSCSPISGHRSVSWYQQTPGQGLQFLFEYFSETQRNKGNFPGRFSGRQFSNSRSEMNVSTLELGDSALYLCASSLPRGQWDGYTFGSGTRLTVV.